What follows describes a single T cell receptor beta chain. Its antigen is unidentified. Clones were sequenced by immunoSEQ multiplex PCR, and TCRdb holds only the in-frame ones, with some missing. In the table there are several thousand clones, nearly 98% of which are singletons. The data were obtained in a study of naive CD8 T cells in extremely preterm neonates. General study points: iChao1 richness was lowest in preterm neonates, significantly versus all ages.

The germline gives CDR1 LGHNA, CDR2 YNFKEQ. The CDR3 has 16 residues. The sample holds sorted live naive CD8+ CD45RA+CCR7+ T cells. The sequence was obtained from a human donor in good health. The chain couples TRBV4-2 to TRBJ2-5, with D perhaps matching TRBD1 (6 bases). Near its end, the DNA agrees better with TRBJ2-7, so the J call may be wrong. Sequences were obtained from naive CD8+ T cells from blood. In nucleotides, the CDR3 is TGTGCCAGCAGCCAGGATTCCCTAGGGGGCTCCTACGAGCAGTACTTC. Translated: CASSQDSLGGSYEQYF.